This T cell receptor beta chain originates from a study of blood T cell repertoires in COVID-19. Sequencing used immunoSEQ multiplex PCR; TCRdb keeps in-frame clones, though not all of them. The sample holds under 200,000 clones, about 81% seen once. The germline gives CDR1 SSHAT, CDR2 FNYEAQ (reference sequence). This CDR3 region has 16 residues. Details on this clone: A junction end diverges from the germline sequence, so it may reflect a read error.

The sample comprised peripheral blood. This TCR came from a woman in her fifties or sixties with COVID-19, enrolled during active disease. The chain is built from TRBV7-7 and TRBJ2-5, with D perhaps matching TRBD2 (6 bases). The CDR3 DNA sequence: TGTGCTAGCAGCCCCTTTTTAGGCGGAGGGCAAGAGACCCAGTACTTC. It encodes CASSPFLGGGQETQYF.